This T cell receptor beta chain was profiled in a study of beta chain features in type 1 diabetes. Expressed TCRB transcripts were sequenced because the entire RNA isolate underwent reverse transcription. The data were produced by immunoSEQ multiplex PCR, yet TCRdb's version contains in-frame clones alone and is incomplete. The top ten hold 0.04% of the sample, which has hundreds of thousands of clones, roughly an eighth seen once. Cells sorted by CD45RO/CCR7/CD25/CD127/CD95/CD27 comprised CD4+ naive, central memory, regulatory and stem cell-like memory cells. Study-wide results and caveats: All four CD4+ subsets of Type 1 diabetes patients contained TCRB CDR3s that were moderately but significantly shorter.

This clone has only a few counts. Its specificity is unknown. Sequenced input: naive CD4+ T cells from blood. The clonotype originates from a man aged 18-30 years with type 1 diabetes.

CDR3 nucleotide sequence: TGTGCTTCAAAAAACGACATAGGGGACGCCTACGAGCAGTACTTC. The encoded protein is CASKNDIGDAYEQYF. This chain connects TRBV6-1 to TRBJ2-7; TRBD1 or TRBD2 may be the D gene (5 bases each). The CDR3 has 15 residues. Germline values: CDR1 MNHNS, CDR2 SASEGT.